These 9 T cell receptor beta chains share one sample of origin, sequenced in a study of PD-1 blockade in mismatch repair-deficient tumors. Sequencing was performed with immunoSEQ multiplex PCR; in TCRdb, only in-frame clones are kept and a portion is missing. The sample holds about 51,000 clones; roughly three quarters are singletons and the top ten take 3% to 3.5%. The source material was peripheral blood, sampled 4 weeks after starting pembrolizumab. The receptors stem from an adult with mismatch repair-deficient cancer.

This clone has just one count. The chain couples TRBV27 to TRBJ1-1, with D possibly TRBD1 on 5 matching bases. V gave up 5 bases and J gave up 4 bases, with 23 bases separating them. Germline V gene sequence: CDR1 MNHEY, CDR2 SMNVEV (reference sequence). The CDR3 loop spans 17 amino acids. The CDR3 DNA follows: TGTGCCAGCAGTCCCTACGGCGCTAGGGTCGGGGGCACTGAAGCTTTCTTT. It codes for CASSPYGARVGGTEAFF.

The chain employs TRBV18 and TRBJ1-2, with TRBD1 matching over 10 bases. The CDR3 sequence is 13 residues long. The germline V gene has CDR1 KGHSH and CDR2 LQKENI. Trimming removed 3 bases from V and 8 bases from J; junction bases left unmatched: 3. The DNA of the CDR3 is TGTGCCAGCTCACCGGGACAGGGGAACGGCTACACCTTC. Translation gives CASSPGQGNGYTF.

The CDR3 reads CASSQDGSKETQYF. CDR3 nucleotide sequence: TGCGCCAGCAGCCAAGATGGCTCGAAAGAGACCCAGTACTTC. V gene TRBV4-1 combines with J gene TRBJ2-5; the D is unclear. The germline gives CDR1 MGHRA, CDR2 YSYEKL. V gave up 0 bases and J gave up 3 bases, with 8 bases separating them. CDR3 length: 14 amino acids.

The V call is TRBV7-8, the J call TRBJ2-7; tentatively, D is TRBD1 (6 bases). Trimming removed 6 bases from V and 1 base from J, with 16 bases in between. Germline values: CDR1 SGHVS, CDR2 FQNEAQ. The CDR3 extends over 15 amino acids. The CDR3 nucleotides are TGTGCCAGCAGACGTACAGGGCTTACTTCCTACGAGCAGTACTTC. Residues: CASRRTGLTSYEQYF. The whole variable domain, remainder taken from reference TRBV7-8 and TRBJ2-7, is GAGVSQSPRYKVAKRGQDVALRCDPISGHVSLFWYQQALGQGPEFLTYFQNEAQLDKSGLPSDRFFAERPEGSVSTLKIQRTQQEDSAVYLCASRRTGLTSYEQYFGPGTRLTVT.

The table lists this clone with a few counts. The CDR3 reads CASSLVGTGAVGYTF. The CDR3 DNA reads as TGTGCCAGCAGCTTGGTTGGGACAGGGGCTGTTGGCTACACCTTC. This chain joins TRBV5-6 and TRBJ1-2; 10 nucleotides match TRBD1. CDR3 size: 15 residues. Germline V lookup: CDR1 SGHDT, CDR2 YYEEEE. V was pared by 0 bases and J by 7 bases, with 6 bases of the junction left unmatched.

The chain is built from TRBV5-6 and TRBJ1-2, with a tentative D call TRBD1 (6 bases). Germline V gene lookup returns CDR1 SGHDT and CDR2 YYEEEE. V lost 0 bases, J lost 7 bases, and 13 bases lay in between. CDR3 length: 14 residues. The CDR3 is CASSLGWGGSGYTF. As DNA, the CDR3 is TGTGCCAGCAGCTTGGGTTGGGGGGGCAGTGGCTACACCTTC.

The chain couples TRBV7-9 to TRBJ2-5, with 9 nucleotides matching TRBD2. This CDR3 spans 14 amino acids. CDR1 SEHNR and CDR2 FQNEAQ come from the germline V gene (reference sequence). V shed 7 bases, J shed 1 base, and the junction held 4 bases outside the gene matches. The CDR3 DNA sequence: TGTGCCAGCACCAGCGGGAGGAGCCAAGAGACCCAGTACTTC. Translating gives CASTSGRSQETQYF.

The genes are TRBV28 and TRBJ1-5; no clear D gene. The germline gives CDR1 MDHEN, CDR2 SYDVKM. The CDR3 runs to 13 residues. Trimming shortened V by 6 bases and J by 4 bases, and 10 bases separated the two germline ends. The CDR3 loop is CASRRAENQPQHF. CDR3 DNA: TGTGCCAGCAGACGGGCCGAAAATCAGCCCCAGCATTTT.

The V call is TRBV2, the J call TRBJ2-7; TRBD2 matches 7 bases. V was pared by 0 bases and J by 5 bases, with 7 bases of the junction left unmatched. This CDR3 region has 15 residues. The germline V gene has CDR1 SNHLY and CDR2 FYNNEI. As DNA, the CDR3 is TGTGCCAGCAGTGAAGCCGGCGGGAGTATCGACGAGCAGTACTTC. It codes for CASSEAGGSIDEQYF.